This T cell receptor beta chain was recorded in a study of blood T cells in healthy people across ages. The CDR3 extends over 15 amino acids. The germline CDR1 and CDR2 sequences are MNHNY and SVGAGI (reference sequence). V lost 6 bases to trimming and J lost 0 bases, with 12 bases between them. With a J-beta primer mix and a sample-barcoded 5' primer, a second PCR ran roughly 7 to 11 cycles. TCRdb ran MiXCR on the 5' RACE reads and lists one entry per CDR3 protein. In the table there are about 720,000 distinct CDR3 sequences, approximately 25% of which are singletons. These data also formed part of another study, on T cells of mothers and their children.

This rearrangement joins TRBV6-6 to TRBJ1-3; D unresolved. The TCR comes from a boy aged 5-17 years in good health. The source material was blood. The CDR3 DNA sequence: TGTGCCAGCAGCCCCCCCGTTCCCTCTGGAAACACCATATATTTT. It specifies CASSPPVPSGNTIYF.